The text below deals with one T cell receptor beta chain. The sample is drawn from a study of T cell responses to AZD1222 COVID-19 vaccine. There are 16 residues in the CDR3. After removal of 5 bases from V and 1 base from J, the junction contained 9 bases not matched to a gene. Germline lookup yields CDR1 SEHNR and CDR2 FQNEAQ (reference sequence). The protocol was immunoSEQ multiplex PCR, while the TCRdb copy is restricted to in-frame clones and leaves out a portion. Counted here are 130,000 or so clones, roughly 94% occurring once; the ten biggest clones make up around 7%. The source is an adult in good health. The rearrangement joins TRBV7-9 to TRBJ1-1, with 8 positions matching TRBD1. The sample consisted of peripheral blood, taken on day 0 of AZD1222 vaccination. This CDR3 is CASSPDIGQGNTEAFF. The CDR3 bases are TGTGCCAGCAGCCCTGACATCGGACAGGGGAACACTGAAGCTTTCTTT.